This TCR beta chain was identified during a study of blood T cell repertoires in COVID-19. Study in general: Material from acute and convalescent COVID-19 was sourced from the United States, Italy and Spain.

To note about this clone: The junction departs from the called germline gene at one end, perhaps through a read error.

The authors' processing: Nucleated cell counts were estimated from reference gene primer amplification. The repertoire was sequenced with immunoSEQ multiplex PCR; TCRdb's copy has only in-frame clones and lacks some. The DNA gave D and trimming, while V, J and clone size come from that table. The data show roughly 160,000 clones, approximately 83% seen once. This CDR3 has 12 residues. Germline assignment: CDR1 SEHNR and CDR2 FQNEAQ (reference sequence). What was sequenced was peripheral blood. This chain uses TRBV7-9 with TRBJ2-1, with 7 bases aligning to TRBD2. The source is a man in his sixties with acute or convalescent COVID-19. The CDR3 nucleotides are TGTGCCAGCGGGACTACGATGGGCCTGGGGATCTTC. Protein: CASGTTMGLGIF.